The 7 T cell receptor beta chains in this list originate from one sample, sequenced in a study of T cell repertoires in cytomegalovirus infection. TCRdb re-called the reads through MiXCR, storing one row per CDR3 protein. The sample lists 45,000 to 65,000 distinct CDR3 sequences; roughly a fifth were seen once. Their cognate antigens are unknown. The material sequenced was CD8+ T cells from cultured PBMCs, taken from culture after CMV antigen stimulation. These receptors were taken from a human donor in good health (CMV status not recorded). Some clones in this sample may be carry-over from other donors' samples.

This clonotype was seen a few times. This chain uses TRBV6-1 with TRBJ2-7; 9 bases agree with TRBD2. This CDR3 contains 15 residues. Germline V gene sequence: CDR1 MNHNS, CDR2 SASEGT. The trim removed 6 bases at V and 2 bases at J, leaving 8 bases unmatched. In nucleotides, the CDR3 is TGTGCCAGCAGGGACTGGACTAGCGCTCCCTACGAGCAGTACTTC. As protein: CASRDWTSAPYEQYF.

The rearrangement uses TRBV9 and TRBJ1-1; no clear D gene. CDR3 length: 14 residues. Trimming cost V 0 bases and J 1 base, with 7 bases left between them. Germline CDR1 and CDR2: SGDLS and YYNGEE. The chain's CDR3 is CASSVEDGNTEAFF. In DNA form, the CDR3 reads TGTGCCAGCAGCGTAGAGGACGGGAACACTGAAGCTTTCTTT.

This clonotype has more than one count but fewer than ten. V usage is TRBV5-6 and J usage is TRBJ2-3, with D perhaps TRBD1 or TRBD2 (5 bases each). The CDR3 totals 14 residues. The germline V and J ends were trimmed by 0 bases and 12 bases, with 17 bases remaining between them. The germline V gene has CDR1 SGHDT and CDR2 YYEEEE. CDR3 protein: CASSLAVGDLLQYF. The CDR3 DNA sequence: TGTGCCAGCAGCTTGGCTGTGGGGGACCTCCTCCAGTATTTT.

This chain connects TRBV7-6 to TRBJ2-2; D perhaps matches TRBD2 (6 bases). The germline V gene encodes CDR1 SGHVS and CDR2 FNYEAQ. The ends were cut back, 5 bases at V and 6 bases at J, with 13 bases in the middle. This CDR3 has 14 amino acids. This chain's CDR3 is CASSPGTAAGELFF. CDR3 nucleotides: TGTGCCAGCAGCCCCGGGACTGCGGCCGGGGAGCTGTTTTTT.

Only a few counts were recorded for this clonotype. This chain uses TRBV9 with TRBJ2-7; D unresolved. CDR1 is SGDLS, CDR2 YYNGEE, per germline. Trimming stripped 0 bases from V and 2 bases from J, with 15 bases between. The CDR3 has 16 residues. The CDR3 DNA reads TGTGCCAGCAGCGTAGTAGGCGATGCCTTTGCCTACGAGCAGTACTTC. Its protein is CASSVVGDAFAYEQYF.

This clonotype was detected only a few times. V and J are TRBV7-2 and TRBJ2-5, with 9 positions matching TRBD1. Germline trimming cut 3 bases from V and 5 bases from J; bases unmatched to any gene: 4. The CDR3 has 14 residues. Germline assignment: CDR1 SGHTA and CDR2 FQGNSA. The CDR3 loop is CASSFTGGQETQYF. The CDR3 bases are TGTGCCAGCAGCTTCACAGGGGGCCAGGAGACCCAGTACTTC.

The chain links TRBV9 to TRBJ2-5; D might be TRBD2 (5 bases). The V gene's germline CDR1 is SGDLS and CDR2 YYNGEE. Deletions cut 0 bases from V and 0 bases from J, with 9 bases between. CDR3 size: 15 residues. CDR3 protein: CASSVESGDQETQYF. The CDR3 DNA is TGTGCCAGCAGCGTAGAAAGCGGAGACCAAGAGACCCAGTACTTC.